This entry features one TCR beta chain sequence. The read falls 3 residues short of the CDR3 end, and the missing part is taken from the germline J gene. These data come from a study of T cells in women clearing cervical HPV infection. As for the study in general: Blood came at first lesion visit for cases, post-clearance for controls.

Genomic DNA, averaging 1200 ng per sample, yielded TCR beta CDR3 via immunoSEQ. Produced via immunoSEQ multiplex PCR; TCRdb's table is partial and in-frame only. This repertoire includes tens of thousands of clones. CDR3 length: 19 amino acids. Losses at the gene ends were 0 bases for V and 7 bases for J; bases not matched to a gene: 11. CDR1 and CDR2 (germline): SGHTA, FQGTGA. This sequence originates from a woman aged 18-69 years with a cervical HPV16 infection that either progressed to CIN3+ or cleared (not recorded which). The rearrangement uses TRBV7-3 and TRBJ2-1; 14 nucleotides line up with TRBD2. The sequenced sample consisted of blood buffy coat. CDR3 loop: CASSLTPVTSGGAWNEQFF. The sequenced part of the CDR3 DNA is TGTGCCAGCAGCTTAACGCCAGTGACTAGCGGGGGGGCCTGGAATGAG.